This T cell receptor (beta chain) is from a study of cytomegalovirus exposure and HLA in healthy donors. Findings and caveats of the study: About 87% or about 30% of the time was how often most TCR beta V segments were productive, according to an earlier analysis.

A multiplex PCR was run with 60 Vbeta primers and 13 Jbeta primers. Sequenced by immunoSEQ multiplex PCR; TCRdb stores in-frame clones only, minus some. This sample yields some 200,000 clones, of which 81% are seen a single time; 3% to 4% belongs to the top ten. Germline V gives CDR1 GTSNPN, CDR2 SVGIG (reference sequence). V lost 4 bases to trimming and J lost 5 bases; unmatched junction nucleotides: 6. The CDR3 totals 14 residues. Everyone who donated was a healthy bone marrow donor. Comment on this clone: The target antigen is unknown.

What was sequenced was PBMCs. V usage is TRBV30 and J usage is TRBJ2-2; 8 bases fit TRBD1. The TCR was taken from a man aged 45 to 65 in good health and CMV-seronegative. DNA of the CDR3: TGTGCCTGGAACCCAGGGGGCTGGACCGGGGAGCTGTTTTTT. Translated: CAWNPGGWTGELFF.